The 8 T cell receptor beta chains listed next were all sequenced from one sample in a study of OX40 agonist ivuxolimab in advanced cancers. Clones were sequenced by immunoSEQ multiplex PCR, and TCRdb holds only the in-frame ones, with some missing. Found here are more than 45,000 clones, around 86% of them singletons; the top ten hold 1.9%. Source: CD4+ or CD8+ T cells sorted from blood, taken in a trial of the OX40 agonist ivuxolimab. The source of these receptors is an adult with an advanced solid tumor such as melanoma, head and neck, liver or kidney cancer.

The chain joins TRBV4-3 to TRBJ2-7; 7 positions agree with TRBD2. The V segment lost 0 bases and the J segment 0 bases; nucleotides outside the gene matches: 5. Looked up from germline, CDR1 is LGHNA and CDR2 is YSLEER. The CDR3 length is 16 residues. The CDR3 coding sequence is TGCGCCAGCAGCCAAGATCCCGGGAGGCCCTCCTACGAGCAGTACTTC. This gives the protein CASSQDPGRPSYEQYF.

The rearrangement joins TRBV6-5 to TRBJ1-5; D perhaps matches TRBD1 (5 bases). V lost 5 bases, J lost 4 bases, and 12 bases lay in between. Germline loops: CDR1 MNHEY, CDR2 SVGAGI. There are 14 residues in the CDR3. CDR3 in amino acids: CASSPGPGNQPQHF. The CDR3 DNA sequence: TGTGCCAGCAGTCCGGGACCGGGAAATCAGCCCCAGCATTTT.

The chain has TRBV6-1 and TRBJ1-1; the D gene is possibly TRBD1 (6 bases). Germline values: CDR1 MNHNS, CDR2 SASEGT. The CDR3 totals 15 residues. Trimming left V 2 bases short and J 11 bases short, with 21 bases between. CDR3 amino acids: CASSETSKGVFSAFF. CDR3 DNA: TGTGCCAGCAGTGAAACCAGCAAGGGGGTGTTTTCGGCTTTCTTT.

The gene calls are TRBV19 and TRBJ1-2, with D perhaps TRBD1 (5 bases). Germline values: CDR1 LNHDA, CDR2 SQIVND (reference sequence). This CDR3 has 13 residues. V dropped 4 bases and J dropped 7 bases, with 13 bases sitting between them. The CDR3 nucleotides are TGTGCCAGTAGTAGCGCAGGGCGCAGTGGCTACACCTTC. Translated: CASSSAGRSGYTF.

The chain carries TRBV2 and TRBJ1-1, with D perhaps matching TRBD1 (6 bases). The ends were cut back, 2 bases at V and 6 bases at J, with 16 bases in the middle. This CDR3 comprises 15 residues. Germline V CDR1 and CDR2: SNHLY, FYNNEI. CDR3 nucleotide sequence: TGTGCCAGCAGTGAAATGGGGGCAGGGGCCCCTGAAGCTTTCTTT. It yields the protein CASSEMGAGAPEAFF.

The chain joins TRBV7-6 to TRBJ1-5; perhaps TRBD1 as D (5 bases). Germline V gives CDR1 SGHVS, CDR2 FNYEAQ. The ends were cut back, 3 bases at V and 7 bases at J, with 10 bases in the middle. There are 13 residues in the CDR3. Here the CDR3 reads CASSLGREQPQHF. CDR3 in DNA: TGTGCCAGCAGCTTGGGACGGGAACAGCCCCAGCATTTT.

The chain joins TRBV5-4 to TRBJ2-2; the match to TRBD1 covers 8 bases. Losses at the gene ends were 3 bases for V and 4 bases for J; bases not matched to a gene: 5. Germline CDR1 and CDR2: SGHNT and YYREEE (reference sequence). The CDR3 spans 15 residues. The CDR3 here is CASSYQGATTGELFF. The DNA of the CDR3 is TGTGCCAGCAGCTACCAGGGGGCGACCACCGGGGAGCTGTTTTTT.

The chain couples TRBV2 to TRBJ2-3; D is possibly TRBD1 (5 bases). V was pared by 4 bases and J by 1 base, with 9 bases between. Germline V CDR1 and CDR2: SNHLY, FYNNEI. This CDR3 has 14 residues. CDR3 region: CASSGARGTDTQYF. The CDR3 coding sequence is TGTGCCAGCAGTGGTGCCAGGGGCACAGATACGCAGTATTTT.